This TCR beta chain was identified in a study of blood T cell repertoires in COVID-19 (dated by TCRdb to between 2020 and 2021). As for the study more broadly: Samples from collaborators originated in the United States, Italy and Spain and spanned both the acute and convalescent phases of COVID-19. The prospective study material was composed of cDNA or gDNA derived from T cells, B-cell-depleted T cells, or PBMCs. Subjects who had been exposed to COVID-19, were actively infected with it, or had recovered from it provided the deeply sampled blood TCRbeta repertoires that made up the dataset. The repertoires were made available in a free public database intended to serve as a resource for research on the immune response to SARS-CoV-2. The samples were drawn from two sources: the first 160 participants of the ongoing ImmuneRACE study, and fewer than 1,500 subjects contributed by 6 global collaborators. Nearly every sample came with metadata listing a de-identified subject ID, COVID-19 status, age in years and sex. Where available, HLA class I and class II types were taken from metadata supplied by the sample provider and were not determined by assay-based typing.

TCRbeta CDR3 regions were amplified from genomic DNA using the immunoSEQ Assay, a bias-controlled multiplex PCR. The paper's data handling went like this. Nucleated cell counts per sample were estimated from amplification of reference gene primers within the assay. Sequence reads were collapsed and filtered to measure the absolute abundance of every unique TCRbeta CDR3 rearrangement. For each sample, productive Simpson clonality was calculated as the square root of Simpson's diversity index over productive rearrangements. In its TCRdb copy, this immuneACCESS table keeps in-frame sequences only and misses some clones. Where compared with another copy, unresolved V genes explain less than half of these, and the others have no known cause. V and J calls and clone size come straight from that table; D and trimming were deduced from the DNA. The sample profile shows 85,000 or so clones; around 86% of them were found once. 25% to 30% of the sample is taken by the ten largest.

Summary of the overall study and its limitations: The amount of clinical and demographic metadata varied by source and participant and was provided uncurated.

Germline trimming: 4 bases from V, 2 bases from J; junction bases outside gene matches: 12. Including the terminal cysteine and phenylalanine, the CDR3 comprises 17 residues. Just CDR3 DNA is preserved here, 51 bases in frame from base 1. For CDR1 and CDR2, the germline V gene lists SGHTS and YDEGEE. In regard to this clone: This clone's antigen is unknown. Base qualities are missing; no much larger clone stands one base away.

The collaborating institutions used their own protocols to collect whole blood in K2EDTA tubes. For TCRbeta analysis, collaborators shipped samples in one of three forms: frozen whole blood, isolated PBMCs, or DNA extracted from either of those sample types. The sequenced sample was peripheral blood. Recombination linked TRBV5-8 to TRBJ2-5; the junction holds 9 bases that match TRBD2. The clonotype comes from a man aged 50 or older with active or convalescent COVID-19. The CDR3 reads CASSRGLAMSLQETQYF. The bases read TGTGCCAGCAGCAGGGGACTAGCTATGAGCCTACAAGAGACCCAGTACTTC. When the CDR3 is completed using the reference TRBV5-8 and TRBJ2-5 genes on either side, the full variable domain is EAGVTQSPTHLIKTRGQQATLRCSPISGHTSVYWYQQALGLGLQFLLWYDEGEERNRGNFPPRFSGRQFPNYSSELNVNALELEDSALYLCASSRGLAMSLQETQYFGPGTRLLVL.